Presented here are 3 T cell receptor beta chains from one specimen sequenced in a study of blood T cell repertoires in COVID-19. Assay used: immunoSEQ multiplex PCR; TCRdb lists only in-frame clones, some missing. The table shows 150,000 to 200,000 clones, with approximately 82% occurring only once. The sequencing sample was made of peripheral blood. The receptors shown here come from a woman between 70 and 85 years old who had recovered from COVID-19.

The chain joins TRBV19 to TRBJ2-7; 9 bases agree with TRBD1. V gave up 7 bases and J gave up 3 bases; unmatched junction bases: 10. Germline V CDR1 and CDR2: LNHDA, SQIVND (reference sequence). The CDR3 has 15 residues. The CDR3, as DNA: TGTGCCAGTACCCCTTCACGACAGGGGGGCTACGAGCAGTACTTC. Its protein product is CASTPSRQGGYEQYF.

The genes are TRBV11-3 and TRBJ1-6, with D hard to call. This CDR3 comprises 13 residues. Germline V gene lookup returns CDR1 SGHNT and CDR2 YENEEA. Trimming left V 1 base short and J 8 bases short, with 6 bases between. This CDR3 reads CASSLAGDSPLHF. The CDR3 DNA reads TGTGCCAGCAGCTTAGCGGGTGATTCACCCCTCCACTTT.

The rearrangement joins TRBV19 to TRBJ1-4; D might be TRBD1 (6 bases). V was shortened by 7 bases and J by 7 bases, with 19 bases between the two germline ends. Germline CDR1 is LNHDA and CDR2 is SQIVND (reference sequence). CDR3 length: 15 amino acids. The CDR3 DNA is TGTGCCAGTACCACCCTCCAGGGACAAAGTGAAAAACTGTTTTTT. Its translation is CASTTLQGQSEKLFF.